A single sample gave rise to the 11 T cell receptor beta chains below, sequenced in a study of CD8 T cells in ankylosing spondylitis. Whole-study results and caveats: Apparently characteristic of ankylosing spondylitis blood was a TCR beta motif (fewer than ten highly homologous variants).

Via MiXCR, TCRdb re-called the 5' RACE reads, giving one row per CDR3 protein. The sample lists about 800,000 distinct CDR3 sequences, over 9.5% occurring once. Their specific antigens are unknown. Sequencing was done on a sample of blood, either unsorted or a sorted T cell fraction (not recorded which). Every receptor here comes from a male donor with ankylosing spondylitis.

This clonotype was recorded a few times. The V gene is TRBV11-2, the J gene TRBJ2-7; 12 nucleotides line up with TRBD2. The germline CDR1 and CDR2 sequences are SGHAT and FQNNGV. The ends lost 5 bases at V and 1 base at J; junction bases unmatched: 6. The CDR3 has 16 residues. The CDR3 is CASSPWTSGESYEQYF. For the CDR3, the DNA is TGTGCCAGCAGCCCCTGGACTAGCGGGGAGTCCTACGAGCAGTACTTC.

This sequence joins TRBV3-1 and TRBJ2-4, with D perhaps TRBD1 (5 bases). Germline V gene data show CDR1 as LGHDT and CDR2 as YNNKEL (reference sequence). This CDR3 is built from 13 residues. The V gene lost 4 bases and the J gene lost 5 bases, with 9 bases spanning the gap. The DNA of the CDR3 is TGTGCCAGCAGCCGCCAGGGCGAAAACATTCAGTACTTC. Protein product: CASSRQGENIQYF.

The V call is TRBV7-2, the J call TRBJ1-2; D is ambiguous. CDR1 and CDR2 from the germline V gene are SGHTA and FQGNSA. Between the trimmed V and J ends, which lost 0 bases and 8 bases, there was a span of 13 bases. The CDR3 extends over 14 amino acids. The CDR3 loop is CASSLARGTGGYTF. The CDR3 DNA reads TGTGCCAGCAGCTTAGCGAGAGGAACGGGAGGCTACACCTTC.

V is TRBV6-1 and J is TRBJ1-5; D call uncertain. The CDR3 runs to 13 residues. Germline V gives CDR1 MNHNS, CDR2 SASEGT. Trimming left V 6 bases short and J 3 bases short, with 9 bases between. The CDR3: CASRGWANQPQHF. The CDR3 DNA sequence: TGTGCCAGCAGGGGTTGGGCCAATCAGCCCCAGCATTTT.

This clonotype was observed a handful of times. CDR3 protein: CSARQGNSNQPQHF. The CDR3 DNA reads as TGCAGTGCCCGACAGGGGAATAGCAATCAGCCCCAGCATTTT. The genes are TRBV20-1 and TRBJ1-5, with 8 bases matching TRBD1. In germline, CDR1 is DFQATT, CDR2 SNEGSKA (reference sequence). Trimming at V came to 6 bases and at J to 0 bases, leaving 4 bases not matched to a gene. CDR3 length equals 14 residues.

This clonotype showed up just a few times. The rearrangement joins TRBV6-2 or TRBV6-3 to TRBJ1-5; D might be TRBD1 (6 bases). CDR3 size: 14 residues. In germline, CDR1 is MNHEY, CDR2 SVGEGT. The V and J ends lost 5 bases and 7 bases respectively, with 15 bases between them. The CDR3 spells CASSPGGGLQPQHF. CDR3 DNA: TGTGCCAGCAGTCCCGGAGGGGGTTTGCAGCCCCAGCATTTT.

A few counts support this clonotype. V is TRBV20-1 and J is TRBJ2-4, with 9 bases aligning to TRBD2. The CDR3 covers 15 residues. Trimming removed 5 bases from V and 5 bases from J; junction bases left unmatched: 10. Germline V gene lookup returns CDR1 DFQATT and CDR2 SNEGSKA (reference sequence). The CDR3 reads CSAAPGLAFQNIQYF. In nucleotides, the CDR3 is TGCAGTGCTGCCCCGGGACTAGCCTTTCAAAACATTCAGTACTTC.

This clonotype was counted only a few times. The rearrangement uses TRBV25-1 and TRBJ1-2, with a weak D call TRBD1 (5 bases). The CDR3 runs to 13 residues. CDR1 MGHDK and CDR2 SYGVNS come from the germline V gene. The V and J ends lost 7 bases and 1 base respectively, with 10 bases between them. In nucleotides, the CDR3 is TGTGCCAGCACGGGGGTCCTTAACTATGGCTACACCTTC. This encodes CASTGVLNYGYTF.

This clonotype was seen only a few times. J is TRBJ2-1 and V is TRBV4-2; 9 bases map to TRBD2. Per germline, CDR1 LGHNA and CDR2 YNFKEQ. The CDR3 is made up of 16 amino acids. Unmatched junction bases numbered 7, after V lost 1 base and J lost 6 bases. The CDR3 protein is CASSQGFGGGANEQFF. CDR3 bases: TGTGCCAGCAGCCAAGGATTCGGCGGGGGGGCCAATGAGCAGTTCTTC.

V usage is TRBV15 and J usage is TRBJ1-2; no definite D call. Germline values: CDR1 LNHNV, CDR2 YYDKDF (reference sequence). The CDR3 length is 12 residues. V was cut by 3 bases and J by 6 bases, with 8 bases left in between. The CDR3 region has the DNA TGTGCCACCAGCAGCGGAGCCGATGGCTACACCTTC. Translated, it gives CATSSGADGYTF.

In nucleotides, the CDR3 is TGTGCCAGCAGAACTAGCGGGGGGGCCGCTGAGCAGTTCTTC. Amino acids: CASRTSGGAAEQFF. The rearrangement uses TRBV6-4 and TRBJ2-1; 13 bases are shared with TRBD2. The CDR3 extends over 14 amino acids. With 6 bases clipped from V and 9 bases from J, the junction kept 5 bases outside the gene matches. The germline V gene has CDR1 MRHNA and CDR2 SNTAGT.